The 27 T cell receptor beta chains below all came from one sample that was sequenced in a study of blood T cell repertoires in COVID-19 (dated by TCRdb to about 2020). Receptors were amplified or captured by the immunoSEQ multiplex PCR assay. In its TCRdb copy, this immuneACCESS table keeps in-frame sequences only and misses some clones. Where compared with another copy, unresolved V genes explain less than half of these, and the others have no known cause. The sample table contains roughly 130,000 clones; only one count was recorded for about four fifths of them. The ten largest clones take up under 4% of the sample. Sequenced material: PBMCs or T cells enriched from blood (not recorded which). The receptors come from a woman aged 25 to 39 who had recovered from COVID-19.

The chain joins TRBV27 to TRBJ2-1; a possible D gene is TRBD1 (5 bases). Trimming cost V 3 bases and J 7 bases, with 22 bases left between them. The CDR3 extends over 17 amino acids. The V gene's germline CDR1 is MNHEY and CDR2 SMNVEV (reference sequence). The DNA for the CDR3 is TGTGCCAGCAGTTTGCGGTTTCAAGGGCAGGGCGGAAATGAGCAGTTCTTC. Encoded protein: CASSLRFQGQGGNEQFF.

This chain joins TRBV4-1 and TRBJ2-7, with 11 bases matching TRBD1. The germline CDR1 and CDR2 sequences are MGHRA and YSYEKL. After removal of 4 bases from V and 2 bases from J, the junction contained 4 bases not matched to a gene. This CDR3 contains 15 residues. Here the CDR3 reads CASSRDRGAAYEQYF. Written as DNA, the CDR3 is TGCGCCAGCAGCCGGGACAGGGGGGCCGCCTACGAGCAGTACTTC.

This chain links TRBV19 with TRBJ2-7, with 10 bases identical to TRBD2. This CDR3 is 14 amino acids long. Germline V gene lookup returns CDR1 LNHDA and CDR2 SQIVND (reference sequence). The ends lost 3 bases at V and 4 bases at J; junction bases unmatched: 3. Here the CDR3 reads CASSITSGMYEQYF. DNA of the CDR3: TGTGCCAGTAGTATTACTAGCGGGATGTACGAGCAGTACTTC.

CDR3: CASSVGETYGYTF. Here the CDR3 DNA reads TGTGCCAGCAGCGTAGGAGAGACTTATGGCTACACCTTC. This rearrangement joins TRBV9 to TRBJ1-2; D uncertain. V was clipped by 0 bases and J by 5 bases, with 8 bases between them. Germline assignment: CDR1 SGDLS and CDR2 YYNGEE. The CDR3 length is 13 residues. The full variable domain, completed using reference TRBV9 and TRBJ1-2, is DSGVTQTPKHLITATGQRVTLRCSPRSGDLSVYWYQQSLDQGLQFLIQYYNGEERAKGNILERFSAQQFPDLHSELNLSSLELGDSALYFCASSVGETYGYTFGSGTRLTVV.

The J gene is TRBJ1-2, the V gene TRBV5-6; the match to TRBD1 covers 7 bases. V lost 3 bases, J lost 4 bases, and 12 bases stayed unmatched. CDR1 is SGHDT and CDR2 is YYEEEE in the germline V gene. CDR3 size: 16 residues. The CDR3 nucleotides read TGTGCCAGCAGCTACCTCCGGGACAGTATACTCTATGGCTACACCTTC. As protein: CASSYLRDSILYGYTF.

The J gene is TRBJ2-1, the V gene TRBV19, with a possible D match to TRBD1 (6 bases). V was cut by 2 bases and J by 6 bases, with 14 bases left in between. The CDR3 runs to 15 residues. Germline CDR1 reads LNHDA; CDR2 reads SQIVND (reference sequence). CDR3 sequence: CASSITSGRGNEQFF. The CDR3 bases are TGTGCCAGTAGTATAACTTCGGGCAGGGGCAATGAGCAGTTCTTC.

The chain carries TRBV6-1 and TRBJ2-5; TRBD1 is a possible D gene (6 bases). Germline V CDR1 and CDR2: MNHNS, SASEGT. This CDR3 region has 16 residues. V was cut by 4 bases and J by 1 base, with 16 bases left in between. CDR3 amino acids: CASSAPLDSLQETQYF. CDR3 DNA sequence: TGTGCCAGCAGTGCCCCACTGGACAGTCTCCAAGAGACCCAGTACTTC.

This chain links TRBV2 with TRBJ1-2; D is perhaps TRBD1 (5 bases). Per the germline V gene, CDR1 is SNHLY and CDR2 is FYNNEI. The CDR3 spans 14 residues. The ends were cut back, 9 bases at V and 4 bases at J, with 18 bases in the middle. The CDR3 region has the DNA TGTGCCAGTACTCTTCGGGGGATGGGCTATGGCTACACCTTC. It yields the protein CASTLRGMGYGYTF.

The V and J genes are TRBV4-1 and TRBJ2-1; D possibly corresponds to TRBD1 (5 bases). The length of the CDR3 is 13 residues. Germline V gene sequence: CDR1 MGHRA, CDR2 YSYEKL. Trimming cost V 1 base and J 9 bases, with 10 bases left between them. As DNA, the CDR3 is TGCGCCAGCAGCCAAGCTCTAGGGGTTGAGCAGTTCTTC. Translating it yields CASSQALGVEQFF.

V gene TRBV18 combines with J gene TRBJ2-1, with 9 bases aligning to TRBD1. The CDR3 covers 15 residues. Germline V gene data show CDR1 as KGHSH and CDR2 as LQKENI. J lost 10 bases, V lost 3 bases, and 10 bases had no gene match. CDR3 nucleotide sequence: TGTGCCAGCTCACCGCCGGGACAGGGTCTTACCGAGCAGTTCTTC. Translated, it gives CASSPPGQGLTEQFF.

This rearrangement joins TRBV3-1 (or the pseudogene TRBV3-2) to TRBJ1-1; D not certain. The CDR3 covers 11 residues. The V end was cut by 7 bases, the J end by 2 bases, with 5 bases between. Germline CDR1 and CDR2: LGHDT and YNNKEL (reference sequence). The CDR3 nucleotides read TGTGCCAGCATCTCCAACACTGAAGCTTTCTTT. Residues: CASISNTEAFF.

For the CDR3, the DNA is TGTGCCAGCAGTTACGAGGGCGCGGACTCTGGAAACACCATATATTTT. It encodes CASSYEGADSGNTIYF. The chain recombines TRBV6-6 with TRBJ1-3, with D unclear. Germline values: CDR1 MNHNY, CDR2 SVGAGI (reference sequence). V lost 2 bases and J lost 0, with 11 bases in between. The CDR3 spans 16 residues.

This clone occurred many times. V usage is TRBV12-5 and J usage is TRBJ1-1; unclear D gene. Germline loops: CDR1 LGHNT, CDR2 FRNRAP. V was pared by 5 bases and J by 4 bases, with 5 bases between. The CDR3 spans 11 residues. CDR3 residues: CASGNRTEAFF. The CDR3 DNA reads TGTGCTAGTGGTAATCGCACTGAAGCTTTCTTT.

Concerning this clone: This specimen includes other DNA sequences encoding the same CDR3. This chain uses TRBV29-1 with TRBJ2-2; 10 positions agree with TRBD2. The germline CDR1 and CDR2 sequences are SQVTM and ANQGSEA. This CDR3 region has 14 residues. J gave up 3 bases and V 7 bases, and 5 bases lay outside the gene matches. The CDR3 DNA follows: TGCAGCGCCCGGACTAGCGGCGACACCGGGGAGCTGTTTTTT. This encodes CSARTSGDTGELFF.

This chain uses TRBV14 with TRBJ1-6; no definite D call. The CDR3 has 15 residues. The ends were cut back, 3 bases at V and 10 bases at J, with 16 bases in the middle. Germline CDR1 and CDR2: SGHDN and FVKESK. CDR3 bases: TGTGCCAGCAGCCACCCCACGGGAATGGGGTCACCCCTCCACTTT. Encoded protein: CASSHPTGMGSPLHF.

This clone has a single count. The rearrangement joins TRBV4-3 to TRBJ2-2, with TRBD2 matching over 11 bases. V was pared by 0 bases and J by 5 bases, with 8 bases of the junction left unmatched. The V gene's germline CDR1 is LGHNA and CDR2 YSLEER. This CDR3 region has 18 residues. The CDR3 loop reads CASSQDLTSGILTGELFF. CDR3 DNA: TGCGCCAGCAGCCAAGATTTGACTAGCGGGATATTAACCGGGGAGCTGTTTTTT.

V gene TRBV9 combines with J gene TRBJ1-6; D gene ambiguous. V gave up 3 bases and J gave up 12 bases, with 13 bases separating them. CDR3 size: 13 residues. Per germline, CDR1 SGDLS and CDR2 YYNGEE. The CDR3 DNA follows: TGTGCCAGCAGCGCCCGACTGTTCGGACCCCTCCACTTT. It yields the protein CASSARLFGPLHF.

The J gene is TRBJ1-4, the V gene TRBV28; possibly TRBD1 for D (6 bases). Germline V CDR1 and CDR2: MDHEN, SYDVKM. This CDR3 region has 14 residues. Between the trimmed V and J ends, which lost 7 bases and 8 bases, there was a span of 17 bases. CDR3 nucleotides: TGTGCCAGCACCAGGGGAGGGGAGCAAGAAAAACTGTTTTTT. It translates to CASTRGGEQEKLFF. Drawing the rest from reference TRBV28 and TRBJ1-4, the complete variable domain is DVKVTQSSRYLVKRTGEKVFLECVQDMDHENMFWYRQDPGLGLRLIYFSYDVKMKEKGDIPEGYSVSREKKERFSLILESASTNQTSMYLCASTRGGEQEKLFFGSGTQLSVL.

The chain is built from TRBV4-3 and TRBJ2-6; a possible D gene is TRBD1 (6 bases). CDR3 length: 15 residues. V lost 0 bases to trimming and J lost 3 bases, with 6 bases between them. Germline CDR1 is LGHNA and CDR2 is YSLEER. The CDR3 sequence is CASSQETGGANVLTF. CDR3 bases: TGCGCCAGCAGCCAAGAGACAGGTGGGGCCAACGTCCTGACTTTC.

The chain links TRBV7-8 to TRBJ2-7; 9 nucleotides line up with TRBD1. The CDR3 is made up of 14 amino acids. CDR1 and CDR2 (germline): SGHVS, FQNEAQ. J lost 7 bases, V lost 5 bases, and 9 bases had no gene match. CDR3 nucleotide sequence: TGTGCCAGCAGCCGAGCGGACAGGGGTTTGGAGCAGTACTTC. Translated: CASSRADRGLEQYF.

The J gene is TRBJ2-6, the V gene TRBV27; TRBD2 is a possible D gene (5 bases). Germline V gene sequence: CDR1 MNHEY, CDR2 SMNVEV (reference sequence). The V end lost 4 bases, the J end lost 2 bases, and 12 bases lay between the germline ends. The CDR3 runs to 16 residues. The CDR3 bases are TGTGCCAGCAGTTCTACCCCACTAGCTGGGGCCAACGTCCTGACTTTC. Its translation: CASSSTPLAGANVLTF.

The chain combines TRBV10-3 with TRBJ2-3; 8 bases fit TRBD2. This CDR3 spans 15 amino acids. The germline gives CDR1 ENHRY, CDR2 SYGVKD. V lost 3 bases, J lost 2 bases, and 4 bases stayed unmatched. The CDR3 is CAISEGTRFTDTQYF. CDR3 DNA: TGTGCCATCAGTGAAGGGACTAGATTCACAGATACGCAGTATTTT.

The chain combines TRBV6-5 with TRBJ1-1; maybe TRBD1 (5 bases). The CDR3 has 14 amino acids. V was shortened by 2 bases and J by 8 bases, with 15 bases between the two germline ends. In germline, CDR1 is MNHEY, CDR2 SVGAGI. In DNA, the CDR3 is TGTGCCAGCAGTTACATACACTGGGGGGGGGAAGCTTTCTTT. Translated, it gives CASSYIHWGGEAFF.

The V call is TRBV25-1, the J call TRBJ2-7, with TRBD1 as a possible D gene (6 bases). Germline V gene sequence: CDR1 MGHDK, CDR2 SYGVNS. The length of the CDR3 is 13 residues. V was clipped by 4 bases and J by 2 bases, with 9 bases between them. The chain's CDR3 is CASSARTAYEQYF. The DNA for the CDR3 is TGTGCCAGCAGTGCGCGGACAGCCTACGAGCAGTACTTC.

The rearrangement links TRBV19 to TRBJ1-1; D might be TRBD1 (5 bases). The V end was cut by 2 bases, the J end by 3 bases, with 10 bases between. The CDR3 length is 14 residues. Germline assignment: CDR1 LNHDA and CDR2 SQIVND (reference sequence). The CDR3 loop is CASSIQGVDTEAFF. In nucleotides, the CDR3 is TGTGCCAGTAGTATACAAGGGGTGGACACTGAAGCTTTCTTT.

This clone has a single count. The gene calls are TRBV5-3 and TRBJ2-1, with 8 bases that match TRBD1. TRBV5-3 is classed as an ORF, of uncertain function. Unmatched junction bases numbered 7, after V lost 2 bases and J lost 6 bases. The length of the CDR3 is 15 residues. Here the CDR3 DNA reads TGTGCCAGAAGCTTTGGACAGGGCGGAGGCAATGAGCAGTTCTTC. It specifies CARSFGQGGGNEQFF.

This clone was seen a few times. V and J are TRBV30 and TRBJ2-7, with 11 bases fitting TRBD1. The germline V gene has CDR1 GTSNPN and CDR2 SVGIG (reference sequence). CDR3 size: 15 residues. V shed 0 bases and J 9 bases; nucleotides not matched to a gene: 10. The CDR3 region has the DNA TGTGCCTGGAGTGTACATGGGACAGGGGGTTTCGGGCAGTACTTC. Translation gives CAWSVHGTGGFGQYF.